The source of this T cell receptor beta chain is a study of Ad26.COV2.S vaccination and SARS-CoV-2 variants. Treatment described: over 15 received Ad26.COV2.S at low or high dose, single or two shots; a few received placebo; per-sample allocation not given. It was on day 63 after the first vaccine or placebo injection that samples were taken. Per germline, CDR1 MNHEY and CDR2 SVGEGT. The CDR3 extends over 16 amino acids. The V and J ends lost 4 bases and 0 bases, in that order; junction bases with no gene match: 2. Worth noting for this clone: Its matching antigen is unknown.

General observations from the study: Reportedly, spike-specific CD8+ and CD4+ T cell responses achieved substantial breadth once vaccination had taken place.

Profiled with immunoSEQ multiplex PCR; TCRdb holds only in-frame clones, not every one. This table has some 370,000 clones, roughly 85% appearing once. The TCR comes from a person between 18 and 65 years old who received the Ad26.COV2.S COVID-19 vaccine or a placebo. The sample here was peripheral blood, taken in a trial of Ad26.COV2.S vaccine versus placebo. The chain has TRBV6-2 or TRBV6-3 and TRBJ2-6; TRBD2 agrees at 8 bases. Written as DNA, the CDR3 is TGTGCCAGCAGTTCCGGGGGGGCCTCTGGGGCCAACGTCCTGACTTTC. Translating it yields CASSSGGASGANVLTF.